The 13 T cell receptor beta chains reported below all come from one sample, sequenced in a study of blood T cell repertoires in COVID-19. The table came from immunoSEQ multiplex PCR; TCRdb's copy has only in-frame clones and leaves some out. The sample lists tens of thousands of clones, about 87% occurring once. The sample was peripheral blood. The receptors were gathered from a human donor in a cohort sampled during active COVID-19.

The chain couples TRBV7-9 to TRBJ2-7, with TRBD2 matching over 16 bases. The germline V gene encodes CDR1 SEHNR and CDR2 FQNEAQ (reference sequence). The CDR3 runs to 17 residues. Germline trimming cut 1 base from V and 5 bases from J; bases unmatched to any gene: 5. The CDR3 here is CASSLDFGTSGRDEQYF. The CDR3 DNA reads TGTGCCAGCAGCTTAGACTTTGGGACTAGCGGGAGGGACGAGCAGTACTTC.

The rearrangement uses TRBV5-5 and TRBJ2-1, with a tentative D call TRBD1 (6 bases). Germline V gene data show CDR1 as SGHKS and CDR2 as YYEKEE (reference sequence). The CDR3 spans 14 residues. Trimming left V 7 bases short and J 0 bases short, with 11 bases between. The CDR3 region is CASSGVSSYNEQFF. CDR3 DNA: TGTGCCAGCTCAGGGGTTAGCTCCTACAATGAGCAGTTCTTC. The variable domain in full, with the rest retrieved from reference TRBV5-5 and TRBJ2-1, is DAGVTQSPTHLIKTRGQQVTLRCSPISGHKSVSWYQQVLGQGPQFIFQYYEKEERGRGNFPDRFSARQFPNYSSELNVNALLLGDSALYLCASSGVSSYNEQFFGPGTRLTVL.

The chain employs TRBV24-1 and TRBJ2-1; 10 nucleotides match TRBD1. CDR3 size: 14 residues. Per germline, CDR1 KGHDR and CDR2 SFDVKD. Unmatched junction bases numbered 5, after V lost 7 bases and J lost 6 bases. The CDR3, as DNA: TGTGCCACCAGCACCGGGACAGGGGTCAATGAGCAGTTCTTC. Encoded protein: CATSTGTGVNEQFF.

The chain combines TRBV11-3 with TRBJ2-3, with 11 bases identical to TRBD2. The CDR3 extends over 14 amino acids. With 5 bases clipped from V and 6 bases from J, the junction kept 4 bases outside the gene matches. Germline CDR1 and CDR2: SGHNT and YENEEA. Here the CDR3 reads CASSPSGRLDTQYF. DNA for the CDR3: TGTGCCAGCAGCCCTAGCGGGAGGTTGGATACGCAGTATTTT.

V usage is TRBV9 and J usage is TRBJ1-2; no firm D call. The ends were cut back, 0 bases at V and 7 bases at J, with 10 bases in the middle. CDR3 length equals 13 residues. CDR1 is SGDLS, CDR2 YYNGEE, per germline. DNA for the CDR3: TGTGCCAGCAGCGTAGCTCTCGGTGGTGGCTACACCTTC. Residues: CASSVALGGGYTF.

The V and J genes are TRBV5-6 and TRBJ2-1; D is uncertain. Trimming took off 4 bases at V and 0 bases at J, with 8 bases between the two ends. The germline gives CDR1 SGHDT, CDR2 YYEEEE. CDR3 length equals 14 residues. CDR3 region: CASSDLSSYNEQFF. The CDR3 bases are TGTGCCAGCAGCGACTTAAGCTCCTACAATGAGCAGTTCTTC.

The CDR3 protein is CASSISLGTVTDTQYF. CDR3 bases: TGTGCCAGTAGTATTTCACTCGGGACAGTCACAGATACGCAGTATTTT. The genes are TRBV19 and TRBJ2-3, with 7 bases identical to TRBD1. The CDR3 has 16 residues. In germline, CDR1 is LNHDA, CDR2 SQIVND (reference sequence). The junction had 8 bases not matched to a gene; V was cut back by 3 bases and J by 2 bases.

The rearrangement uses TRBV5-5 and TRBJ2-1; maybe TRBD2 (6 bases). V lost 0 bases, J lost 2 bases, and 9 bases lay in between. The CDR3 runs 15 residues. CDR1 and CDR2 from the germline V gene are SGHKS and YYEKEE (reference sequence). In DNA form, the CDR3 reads TGTGCCAGCAGCTTGGACGGACTAACCTACAATGAGCAGTTCTTC. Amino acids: CASSLDGLTYNEQFF.

The CDR3 reads CASSVAGQGLETQYF. The CDR3 DNA is TGTGCCAGCAGCGTAGCAGGGCAGGGTTTGGAGACCCAGTACTTC. This chain uses TRBV9 with TRBJ2-5, with a possible D match to TRBD1 (5 bases). There are 15 residues in the CDR3. Trimming left V 0 bases short and J 5 bases short, with 14 bases between. The germline gives CDR1 SGDLS, CDR2 YYNGEE.

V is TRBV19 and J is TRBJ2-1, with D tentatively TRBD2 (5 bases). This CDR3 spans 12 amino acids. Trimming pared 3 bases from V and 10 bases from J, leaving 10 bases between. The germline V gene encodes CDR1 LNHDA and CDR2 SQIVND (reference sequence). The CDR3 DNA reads TGTGCCAGTAGTATCCGGGGTGGGGAGCAGTTCTTC. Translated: CASSIRGGEQFF.

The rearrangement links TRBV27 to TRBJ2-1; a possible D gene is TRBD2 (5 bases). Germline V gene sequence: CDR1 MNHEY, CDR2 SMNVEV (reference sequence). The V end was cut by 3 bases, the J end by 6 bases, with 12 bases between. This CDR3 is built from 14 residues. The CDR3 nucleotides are TGTGCCAGCAGTTTTACGGGAACGCGCAATGAGCAGTTCTTC. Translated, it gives CASSFTGTRNEQFF.

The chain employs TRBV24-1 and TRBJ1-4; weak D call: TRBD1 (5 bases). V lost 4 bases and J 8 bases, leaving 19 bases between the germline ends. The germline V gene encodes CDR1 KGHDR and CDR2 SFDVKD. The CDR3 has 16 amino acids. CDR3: CATSDRHRGYDEKLFF. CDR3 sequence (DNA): TGTGCCACCAGTGACCGCCATAGGGGTTATGACGAAAAACTGTTTTTT.

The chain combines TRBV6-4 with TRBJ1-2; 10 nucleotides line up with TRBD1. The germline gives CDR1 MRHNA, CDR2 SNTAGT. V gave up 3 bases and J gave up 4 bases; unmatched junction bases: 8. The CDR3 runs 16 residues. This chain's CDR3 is CASSDSLGDRGYGYTF. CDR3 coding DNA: TGTGCCAGCAGTGATTCTCTCGGGGACAGGGGCTATGGCTACACCTTC.